This T cell receptor (beta chain) was captured in a study of blood T cells in healthy people across ages. Study-level points and caveats: Because donor CMV status was unknown, expanded clonotype changes were possibly confounded. Whereas aged donors had fewer naive CD4+ cells, long-lived donors had more of them and higher diversity. Naive T cell percentage and TCR beta diversity correlated strongly.

This clonotype was observed once. What it binds is not known. Through a sample-barcoded 5' primer and a J-beta primer mix, a second PCR was run for roughly 7 to 11 cycles. Every sample produced at least 2.5 million CDR3-containing paired-end reads. TCRdb analysed the 5' RACE reads with MiXCR anew, one entry per CDR3 protein. The sample records about 670,000 distinct CDR3 sequences, around 41% being singletons. V was shortened by 7 bases and J by 6 bases, with 19 bases between the two germline ends. The germline V gene has CDR1 MNHEY and CDR2 SVGEGT. This CDR3 is 15 amino acids long. The sequence was collected from a man of 80 years or more in good health. The chain carries TRBV6-2 or TRBV6-3 and TRBJ2-1; tentative D call: TRBD1 (6 bases). The sequenced material came from blood. The CDR3 region has the DNA TGTGCCAGCATTAGGGGTCCCGGGACACTCAATGAGCAGTTCTTC. Its protein is CASIRGPGTLNEQFF.